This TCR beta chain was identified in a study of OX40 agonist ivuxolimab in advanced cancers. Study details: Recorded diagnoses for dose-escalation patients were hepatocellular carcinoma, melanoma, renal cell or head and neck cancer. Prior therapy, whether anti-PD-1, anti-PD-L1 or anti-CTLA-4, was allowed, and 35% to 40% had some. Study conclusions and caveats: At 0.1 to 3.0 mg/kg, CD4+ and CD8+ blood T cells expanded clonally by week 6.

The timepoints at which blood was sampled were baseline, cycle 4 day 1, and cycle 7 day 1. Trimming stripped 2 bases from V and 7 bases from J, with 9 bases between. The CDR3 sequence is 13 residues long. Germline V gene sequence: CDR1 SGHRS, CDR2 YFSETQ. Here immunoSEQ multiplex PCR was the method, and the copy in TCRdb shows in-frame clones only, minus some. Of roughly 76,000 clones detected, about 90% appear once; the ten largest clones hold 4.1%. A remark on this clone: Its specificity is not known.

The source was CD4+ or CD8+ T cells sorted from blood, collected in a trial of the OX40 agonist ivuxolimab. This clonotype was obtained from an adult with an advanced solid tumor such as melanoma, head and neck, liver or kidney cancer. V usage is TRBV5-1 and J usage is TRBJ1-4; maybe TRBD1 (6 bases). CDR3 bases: TGCGCCAGCAGCTTCCAACAGGGTGAAAAACTGTTTTTT. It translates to CASSFQQGEKLFF.